The 32 T cell receptor beta chains in this list originate from one sample, sequenced in a study of CXCR3-negative and CXCR3-positive naive CD8 T cells. cDNA libraries for TRB were generated by 5' RACE incorporating UMI labels. TCRdb re-called the 5' RACE reads and shows each CDR3 protein once, DNA omitted. The table counts fewer than 80,000 distinct CDR3 sequences; more than 4% lies in the top ten. The sequencing input was naive CXCR3- CD8+ T cells from blood. Indicated subset: CD45RO-CCR7+CD27+CD95- naive CD8+ T cells lacking CXCR3 (TNR3-). These TCRs come from a human donor in good health. Some clones in this sample may be carry-over from other donors' samples.

The CDR3 sequence: CASRQGTYEQYF. V and J are TRBV7-9 and TRBJ2-7; the TCRdb call, TRBD1, lacks DNA for checking. The germline V gene has CDR1 SEHNR and CDR2 FQNEAQ (reference sequence). CDR3 length: 12 amino acids.

The chain recombines TRBV15 with TRBJ2-1; TCRdb outputs TRBD1, but without DNA this stays unchecked. The CDR3 loop spans 15 amino acids. Germline CDR1 and CDR2: LNHNV and YYDKDF (reference sequence). The CDR3 is CATSSSGTGRNEQFF.

The rearrangement uses TRBV29-1 and TRBJ1-2; the TCRdb call, TRBD1, lacks DNA for checking. The CDR3 totals 16 residues. In germline, CDR1 is SQVTM, CDR2 ANQGSEA. The CDR3 sequence is CSALAAGGGGLYGYTF.

The V and J genes are TRBV29-1 and TRBJ1-2; TCRdb outputs TRBD1, but without DNA this stays unchecked. Germline V lookup: CDR1 SQVTM, CDR2 ANQGSEA. The CDR3 totals 20 residues. The CDR3 loop reads CSVGGVPGATKPLSNYGYTF.

This CDR3 reads CASSFGGGDQETQYF. The V call is TRBV12-3 or TRBV12-4, the J call TRBJ2-5. This CDR3 is 15 amino acids long.

The J gene is TRBJ1-1, the V gene TRBV7-6. CDR1 is SGHVS, CDR2 FNYEAQ, per germline. The CDR3 is 13 residues long. The CDR3 loop reads CASSLATGTEAFF.

The gene calls are TRBV28 and TRBJ1-2; TCRdb's assignment of TRBD1 cannot be checked, as there is no DNA. CDR3 length: 16 amino acids. Germline V gene lookup returns CDR1 MDHEN and CDR2 SYDVKM. The chain's CDR3 is CASSLLGQGRVFGYTF.

The rearrangement links TRBV4-1 to TRBJ1-5; TCRdb's D gene call, TRBD1, goes unchecked for lack of DNA. In germline, CDR1 is MGHRA, CDR2 YSYEKL. The CDR3 extends over 16 amino acids. The CDR3 here is CASSQVGQGYSQPQHF.

The chain employs TRBV12-5 and TRBJ1-1. CDR3 length equals 14 residues. Germline CDR1 is LGHNT and CDR2 is FRNRAP. The CDR3 loop reads CASGPGLFNTEAFF.

The rearrangement uses TRBV7-9 and TRBJ2-5; the TCRdb D gene call, TRBD2, has no DNA to confirm it. CDR1 and CDR2 from the germline V gene are SEHNR and FQNEAQ (reference sequence). The CDR3 contains 15 residues. CDR3 protein: CASSNQREIQETQYF.

V is TRBV29-1 and J is TRBJ1-1; the TRBD1 assignment by TCRdb is unverifiable without DNA. Germline values: CDR1 SQVTM, CDR2 ANQGSEA. This CDR3 comprises 11 residues. The CDR3 sequence: CSLWGPTEAFF.

The CDR3 sequence is CASSFGTGGFNEQFF. This chain joins TRBV5-8 and TRBJ2-1; without DNA, the TCRdb call of TRBD1 cannot be checked. The CDR3 is 15 residues long. Germline CDR1 and CDR2: SGHTS and YDEGEE.

This chain joins TRBV28 and TRBJ2-2; TCRdb's assignment of TRBD1 cannot be checked, as there is no DNA. Germline values: CDR1 MDHEN, CDR2 SYDVKM. This CDR3 spans 18 amino acids. The CDR3 here is CASSTGVYPPTNTGELFF.

This sequence joins TRBV29-1 and TRBJ2-7. The CDR3 covers 13 residues. CDR1 is SQVTM and CDR2 is ANQGSEA in the germline V gene. CDR3 amino acids: CSVEVDGSYEQYF.

The chain combines TRBV12-3 or TRBV12-4 with TRBJ1-6. The CDR3 is 13 residues long. CDR3: CASSLPIPSPLHF.

This rearrangement joins TRBV12-3 or TRBV12-4 to TRBJ2-7; the D gene TCRdb calls, TRBD2, cannot be checked with no DNA. The length of the CDR3 is 14 residues. The CDR3 protein is CASSFGLDSYEQYF.

The chain recombines TRBV7-2 with TRBJ2-1; the TCRdb call, TRBD2, lacks DNA for checking. Germline-derived CDR1 and CDR2 are SGHTA and FQGNSA. The CDR3 covers 17 residues. This CDR3 is CASSPAHLAGGYNEQFF.

This sequence joins TRBV29-1 and TRBJ2-7; the D call from TCRdb, TRBD1, cannot be confirmed without DNA. Germline CDR1 and CDR2: SQVTM and ANQGSEA. The CDR3 covers 13 residues. This chain's CDR3 is CSVPGQGALEQYF.

This rearrangement joins TRBV6-4 to TRBJ2-2; TCRdb indicates TRBD1, and absent DNA this call remains unverified. The CDR3 has 16 amino acids. Germline-derived CDR1 and CDR2 are MRHNA and SNTAGT. The CDR3 region is CASSDSSRDLTGELFF.

The chain has TRBV27 and TRBJ2-5. CDR3 length: 13 amino acids. Germline V gene lookup returns CDR1 MNHEY and CDR2 SMNVEV (reference sequence). The CDR3 here is CASSLGDQETQYF.

This chain connects TRBV29-1 to TRBJ2-2. The CDR3 runs 13 residues. The germline CDR1 and CDR2 sequences are SQVTM and ANQGSEA. Here the CDR3 reads CSVEDRSTGELFF.

This clonotype is classed as medium-sized by frequency. This chain uses TRBV5-5 with TRBJ1-1; the TCRdb call, TRBD1, lacks DNA for checking. Germline loops: CDR1 SGHKS, CDR2 YYEKEE (reference sequence). This CDR3 has 11 amino acids. This CDR3 reads CASSPQGEAFF.

This chain links TRBV7-9 with TRBJ1-1. Germline lookup yields CDR1 SEHNR and CDR2 FQNEAQ (reference sequence). The CDR3 sequence is 15 residues long. This chain's CDR3 is CASSFTGHPATEAFF.

The chain combines TRBV5-1 with TRBJ2-7; TCRdb indicates TRBD1, and absent DNA this call remains unverified. The V gene's germline CDR1 is SGHRS and CDR2 YFSETQ. The CDR3 totals 15 residues. CDR3: CASSLTGTGPYEQYF.

The V call is TRBV4-3, the J call TRBJ2-3; there is no DNA to check the TCRdb D call of TRBD2. Germline V gives CDR1 LGHNA, CDR2 YSLEER. The CDR3 sequence is 15 residues long. The CDR3 is CASSQGEGSLDTQYF.

The V call is TRBV21-1, the J call TRBJ2-2; TCRdb designates TRBD2, a call that cannot be tested without DNA. TRBV21-1 is a pseudogene segment. The CDR3 is 16 amino acids. The CDR3 loop is CASSKVVLASTGELFF.

This chain uses TRBV20-1 with TRBJ2-5; the D call from TCRdb, TRBD2, cannot be confirmed without DNA. In germline, CDR1 is DFQATT, CDR2 SNEGSKA (reference sequence). The CDR3 is made up of 20 amino acids. CDR3 loop: CSARDSGWGEAGGGRETQYF.

This chain joins TRBV28 and TRBJ1-5; TCRdb's D call, TRBD1, is unchecked because there is no DNA. The CDR3 extends over 16 amino acids. Germline lookup yields CDR1 MDHEN and CDR2 SYDVKM. CDR3 residues: CASTILQGAFNQPQHF.

The V gene is TRBV3-2, the J gene TRBJ2-7; TCRdb's assignment of TRBD2 cannot be checked, as there is no DNA. TRBV3-2 counts as a pseudogene. The CDR3 is 14 residues long. CDR3 protein: CASSTDSGVYEQYF.

The chain has TRBV7-6 and TRBJ2-5; TCRdb proposes TRBD2, but this gene call is untestable without DNA. This CDR3 is built from 16 residues. Per germline, CDR1 SGHVS and CDR2 FNYEAQ. The CDR3: CASSYPREGLQETQYF. Together with reference TRBV7-6 and TRBJ2-5, the CDR3 gives the full variable domain: GAGVSQSPRYKVTKRGQDVALRCDPISGHVSLYWYRQALGQGPEFLTYFNYEAQQDKSGLPNDRFSAERPEGSISTLTIQRTEQRDSAMYRCASSYPREGLQETQYFGPGTRLLVL.

The chain joins TRBV29-1 to TRBJ1-1. The germline V gene has CDR1 SQVTM and CDR2 ANQGSEA. The CDR3 consists of 13 residues. The CDR3 region is CSVDWGRDTEAFF.

The rearrangement joins TRBV6-6 to TRBJ1-1; TCRdb calls TRBD1, which cannot be checked without DNA. This CDR3 is built from 16 residues. Germline V gene sequence: CDR1 MNHNY, CDR2 SVGAGI (reference sequence). CDR3 loop: CASIYVWGQGNTEAFF.